Sequencing of this T cell receptor (beta chain) was carried out in a study of T cell clones after liver transplantation. Study context: TCRbeta sequencing after a pre-transplant mixed lymphocyte reaction identified graft-donor-reactive clones, later tracked in post-transplant blood. Pre-transplant mixed lymphocyte reactions yielded third-party-reactive TCRbeta sequences as comparators for graft-donor-reactive sequences. Overall study findings and caveats: Small, mixed patient groups and varying post-transplant times limit these conclusions. Compared with third party-reactive sequences, donor-reactive ones declined more, independent of withdrawal success.

The CDR3 spans 15 residues. Note on this clone: Its specificity is unknown.

Repertoires were generated with immunoSEQ multiplex PCR, while TCRdb's copy carries only in-frame clones and drops some. The repertoire includes around 110,000 clones, about nine tenths of them detected once, and around 0.8% sits in the top ten. The sequence was collected from a human patient who received a liver transplant. Some T cells may originate from the graft donor. This sequence joins TRBV21-1 and TRBJ1-4. TRBV21-1 is an annotated pseudogene. Source: CD4+ T cells from blood, taken 12 months after liver transplant. Here the CDR3 reads CASSKEAGHGEKLFF. DNA of the CDR3: TGTGCCAGCAGCAAAGAAGCGGGACACGGTGAAAAACTGTTTTTT.